This T cell receptor (beta chain) was identified during a study of cytomegalovirus exposure and HLA in healthy donors. Germline V gives CDR1 SGDLS, CDR2 YYNGEE. V was clipped by 0 bases and J by 0 bases, with 12 bases between them. There are 16 residues in the CDR3. The PCR had 60 Vbeta and 13 Jbeta primers. The method was immunoSEQ multiplex PCR; TCRdb's version includes in-frame clones alone and lacks a portion of them. The data hold about 190,000 clones, with about an eighth observed a single time. This sequence was found in a man between 45 and 60 years old in good health and CMV-seropositive. The chain recombines TRBV9 with TRBJ2-5, with D maybe TRBD2 (7 bases). Sequences were obtained from PBMCs. The CDR3 spells CASSVAGGGYQETQYF. In DNA form, the CDR3 reads TGTGCCAGCAGCGTAGCTGGGGGGGGCTACCAAGAGACCCAGTACTTC.